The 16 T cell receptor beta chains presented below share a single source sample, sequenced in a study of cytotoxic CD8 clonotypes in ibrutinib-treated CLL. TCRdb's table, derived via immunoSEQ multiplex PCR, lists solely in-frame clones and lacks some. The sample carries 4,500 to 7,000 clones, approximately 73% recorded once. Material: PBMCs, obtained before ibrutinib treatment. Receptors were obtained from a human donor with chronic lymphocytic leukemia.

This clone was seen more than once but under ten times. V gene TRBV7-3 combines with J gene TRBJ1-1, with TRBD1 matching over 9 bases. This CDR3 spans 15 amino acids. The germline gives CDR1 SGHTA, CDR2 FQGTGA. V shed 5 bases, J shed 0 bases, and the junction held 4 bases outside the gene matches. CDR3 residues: CASSPGQGLNTEAFF. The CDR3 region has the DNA TGTGCCAGCAGCCCGGGACAGGGACTGAACACTGAAGCTTTCTTT. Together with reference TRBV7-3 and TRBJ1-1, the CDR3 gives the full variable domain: GAGVSQTPSNKVTEKGKYVELRCDPISGHTALYWYRQSLGQGPEFLIYFQGTGAADDSGLPNDRFFAVRPEGSVSTLKIQRTERGDSAVYLCASSPGQGLNTEAFFGQGTRLTVV.

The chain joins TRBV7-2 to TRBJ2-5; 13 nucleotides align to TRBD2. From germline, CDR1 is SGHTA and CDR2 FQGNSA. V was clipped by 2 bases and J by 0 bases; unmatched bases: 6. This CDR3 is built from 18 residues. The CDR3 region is CASSLNGLAGDYQETQYF. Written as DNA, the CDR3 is TGTGCCAGCAGCTTAAATGGACTAGCGGGGGACTACCAAGAGACCCAGTACTTC. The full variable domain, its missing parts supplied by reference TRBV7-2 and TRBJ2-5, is GAGVSQSPSNKVTEKGKDVELRCDPISGHTALYWYRQSLGQGLEFLIYFQGNSAPDKSGLPSDRFSAERTGGSVSTLTIQRTQQEDSAVYLCASSLNGLAGDYQETQYFGPGTRLLVL.

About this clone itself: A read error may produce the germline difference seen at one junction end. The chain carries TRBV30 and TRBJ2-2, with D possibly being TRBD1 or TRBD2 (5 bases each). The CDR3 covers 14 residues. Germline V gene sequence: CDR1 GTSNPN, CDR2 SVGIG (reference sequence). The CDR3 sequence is CAWVKGTSPRGAVF. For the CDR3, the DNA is TGTGCCTGGGTAAAGGGGACCAGTCCCCGGGGAGCTGTTTTT.

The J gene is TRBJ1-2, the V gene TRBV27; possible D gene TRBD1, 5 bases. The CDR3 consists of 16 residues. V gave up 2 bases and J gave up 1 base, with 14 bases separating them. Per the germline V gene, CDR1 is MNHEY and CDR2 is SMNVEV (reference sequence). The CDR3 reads CASSLKPGLSNYGYTF. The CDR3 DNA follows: TGTGCCAGCAGTTTAAAACCGGGACTGAGTAACTATGGCTACACCTTC.

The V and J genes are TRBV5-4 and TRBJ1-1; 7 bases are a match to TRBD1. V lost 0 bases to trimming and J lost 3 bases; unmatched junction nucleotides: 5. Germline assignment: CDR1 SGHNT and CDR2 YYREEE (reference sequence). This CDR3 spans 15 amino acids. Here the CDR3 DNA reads TGTGCCAGCAGCTTGGCAGAGGGGGCGGACACTGAAGCTTTCTTT. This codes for CASSLAEGADTEAFF.

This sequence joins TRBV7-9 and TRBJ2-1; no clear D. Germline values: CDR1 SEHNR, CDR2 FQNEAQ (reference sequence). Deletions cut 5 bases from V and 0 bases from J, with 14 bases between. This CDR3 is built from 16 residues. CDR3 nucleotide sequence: TGTGCCAGCAGCCCCGGGTTGTGGAGCTCCTACAATGAGCAGTTCTTC. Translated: CASSPGLWSSYNEQFF. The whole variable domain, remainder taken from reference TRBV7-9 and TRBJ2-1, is DTGVSQNPRHKITKRGQNVTFRCDPISEHNRLYWYRQTLGQGPEFLTYFQNEAQLEKSRLLSDRFSAERPKGSFSTLEIQRTEQGDSAMYLCASSPGLWSSYNEQFFGPGTRLTVL.

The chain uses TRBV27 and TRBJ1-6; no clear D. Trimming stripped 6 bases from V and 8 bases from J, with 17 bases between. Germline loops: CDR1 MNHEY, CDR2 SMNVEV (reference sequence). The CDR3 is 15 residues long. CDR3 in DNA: TGTGCCAGCAGCTTACGGGCAGGCCGCGATTCACCCCTCCACTTT. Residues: CASSLRAGRDSPLHF.

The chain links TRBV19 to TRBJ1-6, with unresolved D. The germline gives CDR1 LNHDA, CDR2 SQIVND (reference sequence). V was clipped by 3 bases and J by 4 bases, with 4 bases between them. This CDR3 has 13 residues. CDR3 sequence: CASSIRYNSPLHF. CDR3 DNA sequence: TGTGCCAGTAGTATCCGGTATAATTCACCCCTCCACTTT.

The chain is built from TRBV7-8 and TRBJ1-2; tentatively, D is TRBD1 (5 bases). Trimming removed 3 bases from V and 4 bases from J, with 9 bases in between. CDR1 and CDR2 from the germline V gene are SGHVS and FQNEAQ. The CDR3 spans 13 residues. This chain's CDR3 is CASSLTGGYGYTF. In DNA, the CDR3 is TGTGCCAGCAGCTTGACGGGGGGCTATGGCTACACCTTC.

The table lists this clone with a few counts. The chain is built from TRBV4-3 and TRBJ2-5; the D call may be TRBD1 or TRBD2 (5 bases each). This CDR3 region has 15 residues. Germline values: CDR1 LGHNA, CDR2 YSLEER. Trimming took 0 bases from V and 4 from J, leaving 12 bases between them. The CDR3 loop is CASSQESAGRETQYF. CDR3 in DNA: TGCGCCAGCAGCCAAGAATCCGCAGGGAGAGAGACCCAGTACTTC.

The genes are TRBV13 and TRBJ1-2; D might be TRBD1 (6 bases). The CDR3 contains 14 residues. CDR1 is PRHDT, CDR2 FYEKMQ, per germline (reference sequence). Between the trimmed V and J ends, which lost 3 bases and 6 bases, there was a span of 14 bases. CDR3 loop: CASSLEGGDDGYTF. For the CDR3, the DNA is TGTGCCAGCAGCTTGGAGGGGGGCGACGATGGCTACACCTTC.

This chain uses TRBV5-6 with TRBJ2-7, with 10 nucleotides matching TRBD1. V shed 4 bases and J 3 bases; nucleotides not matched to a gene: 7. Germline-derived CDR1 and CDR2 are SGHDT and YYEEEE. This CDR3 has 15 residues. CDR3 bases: TGTGCCAGCAGCGCTTCGGGACAGGGGTACTACGAGCAGTACTTC. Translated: CASSASGQGYYEQYF.

CDR3 residues: CASSAGTGPYEQYF. DNA of the CDR3: TGTGCCAGCAGTGCCGGGACAGGTCCCTACGAGCAGTACTTC. The genes are TRBV27 and TRBJ2-7, with 8 bases lining up with TRBD1. The germline V gene has CDR1 MNHEY and CDR2 SMNVEV (reference sequence). V lost 5 bases and J lost 2; bases outside the gene matches: 5. This CDR3 comprises 14 residues.

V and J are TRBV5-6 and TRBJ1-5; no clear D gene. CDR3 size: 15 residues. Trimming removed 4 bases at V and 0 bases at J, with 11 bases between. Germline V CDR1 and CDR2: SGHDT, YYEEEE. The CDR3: CASSLMEDSNQPQHF. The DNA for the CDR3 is TGTGCCAGCAGCCTCATGGAAGATAGCAATCAGCCCCAGCATTTT.

CDR3 region: CASSQDSWVGTGELFF. CDR3 DNA sequence: TGTGCCAGCAGCCAAGATAGTTGGGTTGGCACCGGGGAGCTGTTTTTT. This chain links TRBV4-2 with TRBJ2-2; D is unresolved. The germline V and J ends were trimmed by 0 bases and 4 bases, with 12 bases remaining between them. Germline CDR1 is LGHNA and CDR2 is YNFKEQ. This CDR3 spans 16 amino acids.

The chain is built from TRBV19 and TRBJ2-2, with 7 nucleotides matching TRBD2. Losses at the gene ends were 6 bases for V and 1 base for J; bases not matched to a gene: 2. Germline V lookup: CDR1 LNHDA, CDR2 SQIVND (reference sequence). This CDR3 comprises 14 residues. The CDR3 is CASRTGGNTGELFF. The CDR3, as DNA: TGTGCCAGTAGAACGGGGGGGAACACCGGGGAGCTGTTTTTT.